This entry is about one T cell receptor beta chain. The target of this receptor is not known. Per-nucleotide qualities are absent, and no much larger clonotype sits a single base away. The sample comes from a study of blood T cell repertoires in COVID-19 (TCRdb year 2020). A note on the overall study: Samples covering the acute and convalescent phases of COVID-19 were provided by collaborators in the United States, Italy and Spain. Subjects who had been exposed to COVID-19, were actively infected with it, or had recovered from it provided the deeply sampled blood TCRbeta repertoires that made up the dataset. The repertoires were made available in a free public database intended to serve as a resource for research on the immune response to SARS-CoV-2. HLA class I and class II types, where available, came from metadata supplied by the sample provider rather than from assay-based typing. The material from the prospective study consisted of cDNA or gDNA derived from T cells, B-cell-depleted T cells, or PBMCs. Samples came from the ongoing ImmuneRACE study (first 160 participants) plus 1,254 subjects from 6 global collaborators. Nearly every sample came with metadata listing a de-identified subject ID, COVID-19 status, age in years and sex. What the study reported, not specific to this receptor: The amount of clinical and demographic metadata varied by source and participant and was provided uncurated.

The CDR3 contains 14 residues, cysteine and phenylalanine counted. Here the CDR3 DNA is all that survives: 42 bases in frame from base 1. Here V drops 6 bases and J drops 6 bases, and the junction holds 10 bases not matched to any gene. CDR1 and CDR2 are read off the germline V gene as WSHSY and SAAADI. TCRbeta CDR3 regions were amplified from genomic DNA by means of the immunoSEQ Assay, a bias-controlled multiplex PCR. On the authors' methods: The number of nucleated cells in each sample was estimated by amplification of reference gene primers within the assay. To quantify the absolute abundance of each unique TCRbeta CDR3 rearrangement, sequence reads were collapsed and filtered. Productive Simpson clonality was computed per sample as the square root of Simpson's diversity index over productive rearrangements. TCRdb took this table from immuneACCESS and kept in-frame rearrangements with V and J called. Such tables lack part of the clones; where checked against another copy, unresolved V genes explain under half of the gap, and the rest is unexplained. The D gene and trimming were derived from the DNA, and the V and J assignments and clone size from that table. For this sample the table gives tens of thousands of clones, of which 89% were detected only once. Clones ranked in the top ten supply over 11% of the sample.

Each collaborating institution followed its own protocols to collect whole blood in K2EDTA tubes. For TCRbeta analysis, collaborators shipped samples as frozen whole blood, isolated PBMCs, or DNA extracted from either of those sample types. Sequenced input: peripheral blood. The TCR comes from a woman aged 55-69 years with active COVID-19. The chain is assembled from TRBV10-2 and TRBJ1-2; TRBD1 aligns with 7 central bases. CDR3 region: CASSSYRGADGYTF. The bases are TGCGCCAGCAGCTCGTACAGGGGTGCGGATGGCTACACCTTC.